A single sample gave rise to the 28 T cell receptor beta chains below, sequenced in a study of neoadjuvant anti-PD-1 for oral cavity cancer. Only in-frame clones appear in the TCRdb table, and some are missing; sequencing was by immunoSEQ multiplex PCR. The sample has fewer than 20,000 clones, about 72% seen once. The source was PBMCs, collected before nivolumab (anti-PD-1) treatment. The receptors originated from a person aged 35 to 85 with oral cavity squamous cell carcinoma.

The V call is TRBV5-4, the J call TRBJ1-2; D is perhaps TRBD1 (6 bases). Trimming pared 4 bases from V and 5 bases from J, leaving 18 bases between. Per the germline V gene, CDR1 is SGHNT and CDR2 is YYREEE (reference sequence). The CDR3 is made up of 15 amino acids. CDR3 sequence (DNA): TGTGCCAGCAGCCCTGAGGGGGGGTTGATGTATGGCTACACCTTC. Its translation is CASSPEGGLMYGYTF.

The V gene is TRBV27, the J gene TRBJ2-7; TRBD1 matches 9 bases. The V and J ends lost 0 bases and 3 bases, in that order; junction bases with no gene match: 6. Germline V gene sequence: CDR1 MNHEY, CDR2 SMNVEV (reference sequence). The CDR3 runs 16 residues. CDR3 nucleotides: TGTGCCAGCAGTTTATCGGAGGACAGGGGTAGCTACGAGCAGTACTTC. Amino acids: CASSLSEDRGSYEQYF.

The table lists this clone with a count of one. The chain recombines TRBV10-1 with TRBJ2-2; 9 nucleotides agree with TRBD2. The V gene's germline CDR1 is WNHNN and CDR2 SYGVQD (reference sequence). The V gene end was trimmed by 8 bases and the J gene end by 4 bases; junction bases not matched to a gene: 11. The CDR3 consists of 16 residues. Here the CDR3 DNA reads TGCGCCAGCGCGGGGGGGGGCGGTACAGGCACCGGGGAGCTGTTTTTT. Its protein product is CASAGGGGTGTGELFF.

V usage is TRBV11-1 and J usage is TRBJ2-4; TRBD1 agrees at 9 bases. V gave up 2 bases and J gave up 6 bases; unmatched junction bases: 2. Germline V gives CDR1 SGHAT, CDR2 FQDESV (reference sequence). The length of the CDR3 is 14 residues. The CDR3 here is CASSLLDRGNIQYF. The CDR3 DNA reads as TGTGCCAGCAGCTTACTGGACAGGGGAAACATTCAGTACTTC. Full variable domain (missing parts from reference TRBV11-1 and TRBJ2-4): EAEVAQSPRYKITEKSQAVAFWCDPISGHATLYWYRQILGQGPELLVQFQDESVVDDSQLPKDRFSAERLKGVDSTLKIQPAELGDSAMYLCASSLLDRGNIQYFGAGTRLSVL.

In DNA form, the CDR3 reads TGTGCCTGGCAGGGGGAAGCGAATGAAAAACTGTTTTTT. It is translated as CAWQGEANEKLFF. The chain couples TRBV30 to TRBJ1-4; TRBD1 matches at 7 bases. This CDR3 is 13 amino acids long. The germline V gene has CDR1 GTSNPN and CDR2 SVGIG (reference sequence). Trimming took 5 bases from V and 5 from J; bases not matched to a gene: 5.

Here the CDR3 reads CASSEYGYSNQPQHF. CDR3 nucleotides: TGTGCCAGCAGTGAATACGGGTATAGCAATCAGCCCCAGCATTTT. The chain links TRBV25-1 to TRBJ1-5; unclear D gene. Germline CDR1 is MGHDK and CDR2 is SYGVNS. The CDR3 extends over 15 amino acids. V gave up 0 bases and J gave up 0 bases, with 6 bases separating them. Complete variable domain (other parts from reference TRBV25-1 and TRBJ1-5): EADIYQTPRYLVIGTGKKITLECSQTMGHDKMYWYQQDPGMELHLIHYSYGVNSTEKGDLSSESTVSRIRTEHFPLTLESARPSHTSQYLCASSEYGYSNQPQHFGDGTRLSIL.

The V gene is TRBV19, the J gene TRBJ1-3, with a weak D call TRBD1 (5 bases). The V and J ends lost 9 bases and 2 bases respectively, with 14 bases between them. The CDR3 is made up of 14 amino acids. CDR1 and CDR2 (germline): LNHDA, SQIVND (reference sequence). The CDR3, as DNA: TGTGCCAGCAGAACAGGATCGACTGGAAACACCATATATTTT. Translation gives CASRTGSTGNTIYF.

This clone was picked up one time. The CDR3 sequence: CASSSRGAREQYF. The CDR3 region has the DNA TGTGCCAGCAGCTCCAGGGGGGCAAGGGAGCAGTACTTC. The V gene is TRBV7-9, the J gene TRBJ2-5; tentative D call: TRBD1 (7 bases). The germline V gene has CDR1 SEHNR and CDR2 FQNEAQ (reference sequence). Trimming took 4 bases from V and 11 from J, leaving 17 bases between them. The CDR3 spans 13 residues. The whole variable domain, filled in from reference TRBV7-9 and TRBJ2-5, reads DTGVSQNPRHKITKRGQNVTFRCDPISEHNRLYWYRQTLGQGPEFLTYFQNEAQLEKSRLLSDRFSAERPKGSFSTLEIQRTEQGDSAMYLCASSSRGAREQYFGPGTRLLVL.

The chain has TRBV29-1 and TRBJ1-2, with D unclear. The CDR3 sequence is 13 residues long. Deletions cut 1 base from V and 8 bases from J, with 14 bases between. Germline lookup yields CDR1 SQVTM and CDR2 ANQGSEA. The CDR3, as DNA: TGCAGCGTTGAAGGGGCGACCCTTTACGGCTACACCTTC. Protein: CSVEGATLYGYTF.

This chain links TRBV5-6 with TRBJ1-1, with D possibly matching TRBD1 (6 bases). Between the trimmed V and J ends, which lost 4 bases and 7 bases, there was a span of 20 bases. This CDR3 region has 15 residues. Germline V gene lookup returns CDR1 SGHDT and CDR2 YYEEEE. This CDR3 reads CASSPSGGQNREAFF. The CDR3 nucleotides read TGTGCCAGCAGCCCCTCTGGAGGACAGAACCGTGAAGCTTTCTTT.

V gene TRBV6-1 combines with J gene TRBJ2-7; D is possibly TRBD1 (6 bases). Per germline, CDR1 MNHNS and CDR2 SASEGT. This CDR3 is 12 amino acids long. CDR3: CGVRGSVDEQYF. The DNA of the CDR3 is TGTGGAGTGAGGGGGTCGGTGGACGAGCAGTACTTC.

This clone was detected only once. V usage is TRBV10-3 and J usage is TRBJ2-1; D is ambiguous. CDR3 length: 12 residues. Germline V lookup: CDR1 ENHRY, CDR2 SYGVKD. V was pared by 2 bases and J by 10 bases, with 9 bases between. This CDR3 reads CAISEKLIEQFF. For the CDR3, the DNA is TGTGCCATCAGTGAGAAGTTGATCGAGCAGTTCTTC.

CDR3 region: CAWSVSFSVTEAFF. The DNA of the CDR3 is TGTGCCTGGAGTGTATCCTTTTCTGTCACTGAAGCTTTCTTT. The V gene is TRBV30, the J gene TRBJ1-1; D unresolved. The CDR3 runs to 14 residues. From germline, CDR1 is GTSNPN and CDR2 SVGIG (reference sequence). The V end was cut by 0 bases, the J end by 4 bases, with 12 bases between. The variable domain in full, with the rest retrieved from reference TRBV30 and TRBJ1-1, is SQTIHQWPATLVQPVGSPLSLECTVEGTSNPNLYWYRQAAGRGLQLLFYSVGIGQISSEVPQNLSASRPQDRQFILSSKKLLLSDSGFYLCAWSVSFSVTEAFFGQGTRLTVV.

The CDR3 protein is CATTTTVGGGGSEQYF. The CDR3 nucleotides are TGTGCCACCACTACCACGGTCGGAGGCGGCGGGAGCGAGCAGTACTTC. V and J are TRBV19 and TRBJ2-7, with 7 bases fitting TRBD2. The CDR3 runs to 16 residues. CDR1 LNHDA and CDR2 SQIVND come from the germline V gene (reference sequence). V lost 10 bases to trimming and J lost 6 bases; unmatched junction nucleotides: 21. The whole variable domain, filled in from reference TRBV19 and TRBJ2-7, reads DGGITQSPKYLFRKEGQNVTLSCEQNLNHDAMYWYRQDPGQGLRLIYYSQIVNDFQKGDIAEGYSVSREKKESFPLTVTSAQKNPTAFYLCATTTTVGGGGSEQYFGPGTRLTVT.

The chain joins TRBV2 to TRBJ1-3; D is ambiguous. Germline CDR1 and CDR2: SNHLY and FYNNEI. V lost 0 bases to trimming and J lost 4 bases, with 7 bases between them. The CDR3 spans 14 residues. As DNA, the CDR3 is TGTGCCAGCAGTGAAGCGCTTTCCGGAAACACCATATATTTT. It translates to CASSEALSGNTIYF.

The chain combines TRBV9 with TRBJ1-2, with 10 bases lining up with TRBD1. J was trimmed by 5 bases and V by 3 bases; bases with no gene match: 7. The CDR3 contains 15 residues. Per the germline V gene, CDR1 is SGDLS and CDR2 is YYNGEE. CDR3 amino acids: CASSGDRGPNYGYTF. CDR3 DNA sequence: TGTGCCAGCAGCGGGGACAGGGGCCCGAATTATGGCTACACCTTC.

CDR3 sequence (DNA): TGTGCCTGGAGTGTACTTGGGGGGCTCCGGGATACGCAGTATTTT. This gives the protein CAWSVLGGLRDTQYF. The chain uses TRBV30 and TRBJ2-3; D is possibly TRBD1 or TRBD2 (6 bases each). Between the trimmed V and J ends, which lost 0 bases and 6 bases, there was a span of 16 bases. From germline, CDR1 is GTSNPN and CDR2 SVGIG (reference sequence). This CDR3 has 15 residues.

The chain is built from TRBV29-1 and TRBJ2-5; possible D gene TRBD2, 7 bases. The ends were cut back, 5 bases at V and 5 bases at J, with 21 bases in the middle. The V gene's germline CDR1 is SQVTM and CDR2 ANQGSEA. The CDR3 has 15 residues. As DNA, the CDR3 is TGCAGCGTTACGTTTTCGGGGGGCCCGGGTGAGACCCAGTACTTC. Translation gives CSVTFSGGPGETQYF.

V and J are TRBV2 and TRBJ1-4; 10 nucleotides line up with TRBD1. V shed 4 bases, J shed 3 bases, and the junction held 17 bases outside the gene matches. Germline V gives CDR1 SNHLY, CDR2 FYNNEI. The CDR3 consists of 20 residues. CDR3 region: CASSVMPHSGTGAPNEKLFF. In DNA, the CDR3 is TGTGCCAGCAGTGTGATGCCCCACTCCGGGACAGGGGCCCCTAATGAAAAACTGTTTTTT.

This chain links TRBV6-6 with TRBJ1-3; D remains unclear. Trimming took off 7 bases at V and 5 bases at J, with 15 bases between the two ends. The CDR3 covers 14 residues. Germline CDR1 is MNHNY and CDR2 is SVGAGI (reference sequence). CDR3 sequence reads: CASMATGERNTIYF. For the CDR3, the DNA is TGTGCCAGCATGGCTACCGGGGAAAGAAACACCATATATTTT.

The chain carries TRBV4-2 and TRBJ2-7; D unresolved. Trimming removed 4 bases from V and 4 bases from J, with 14 bases in between. Germline values: CDR1 LGHNA, CDR2 YNFKEQ. CDR3 length: 14 residues. The CDR3 nucleotides are TGTGCCAGCAGCCGGGAACCGACACAATACGAGCAGTACTTC. As protein: CASSREPTQYEQYF.

This chain links TRBV6-5 with TRBJ2-7; weak D call: TRBD1 (6 bases). With 10 bases removed from V and 5 bases from J, the gap between germline ends came to 18 bases. Germline values: CDR1 MNHEY, CDR2 SVGAGI. This CDR3 contains 13 residues. The CDR3 protein is CATIQTGRDEQYF. The DNA for the CDR3 is TGTGCCACCATTCAGACAGGCCGAGACGAGCAGTACTTC.

The chain has TRBV11-1 and TRBJ1-5; TRBD1 matches 7 bases. Per germline, CDR1 SGHAT and CDR2 FQDESV (reference sequence). V was clipped by 11 bases and J by 0 bases; unmatched bases: 16. CDR3 size: 17 residues. The chain's CDR3 is CAPSFTGTVYSNQPQHF. The CDR3 nucleotides are TGTGCCCCCAGCTTTACCGGGACAGTTTATAGCAATCAGCCCCAGCATTTT.

This rearrangement joins TRBV7-8 to TRBJ2-5; 7 nucleotides agree with TRBD2. The length of the CDR3 is 12 residues. Trimming at V came to 4 bases and at J to 7 bases, leaving 3 bases not matched to a gene. Germline loops: CDR1 SGHVS, CDR2 FQNEAQ. The CDR3 DNA follows: TGTGCCAGCAGCTCACCTAGCGGGACCCAGTACTTC. Its protein product is CASSSPSGTQYF. The complete variable domain, with remaining parts taken from reference TRBV7-8 and TRBJ2-5, reads GAGVSQSPRYKVAKRGQDVALRCDPISGHVSLFWYQQALGQGPEFLTYFQNEAQLDKSGLPSDRFFAERPEGSVSTLKIQRTQQEDSAVYLCASSSPSGTQYFGPGTRLLVL.

V and J are TRBV28 and TRBJ1-2; D is ambiguous. This CDR3 has 13 residues. Trimming took 3 bases from V and 1 from J, leaving 6 bases between them. Germline-derived CDR1 and CDR2 are MDHEN and SYDVKM. DNA for the CDR3: TGTGCCAGCAGTTTTCCCGGTAACTATGGCTACACCTTC. Translating gives CASSFPGNYGYTF.

This rearrangement joins TRBV11-3 to TRBJ2-3; 9 nucleotides align to TRBD2. Germline V gene lookup returns CDR1 SGHNT and CDR2 YENEEA. V dropped 5 bases and J dropped 2; count of bases not matched to a gene: 8. This CDR3 is 16 amino acids long. The CDR3 sequence is CASSKGKREATDTQYF. The CDR3 DNA sequence: TGTGCCAGCAGCAAAGGCAAGCGGGAGGCCACAGATACGCAGTATTTT.

The chain employs TRBV11-2 and TRBJ2-7; D is perhaps TRBD1 (6 bases). The CDR3 sequence is 13 residues long. V shed 1 base and J shed 4 bases, with 8 bases lying between them. Germline V gives CDR1 SGHAT, CDR2 FQNNGV. The CDR3 reads CASSLGQVYEQYF. The CDR3, as DNA: TGTGCCAGCAGCTTAGGACAGGTTTACGAGCAGTACTTC.

CDR3: CATSREWGNQPQHF. The CDR3 nucleotides read TGTGCCACCAGCAGAGAATGGGGCAATCAGCCCCAGCATTTT. The chain links TRBV15 to TRBJ1-5; no reliable D call. V was trimmed by 0 bases and J by 2 bases, leaving 5 bases between them. This CDR3 spans 14 amino acids. The V gene's germline CDR1 is LNHNV and CDR2 YYDKDF (reference sequence).